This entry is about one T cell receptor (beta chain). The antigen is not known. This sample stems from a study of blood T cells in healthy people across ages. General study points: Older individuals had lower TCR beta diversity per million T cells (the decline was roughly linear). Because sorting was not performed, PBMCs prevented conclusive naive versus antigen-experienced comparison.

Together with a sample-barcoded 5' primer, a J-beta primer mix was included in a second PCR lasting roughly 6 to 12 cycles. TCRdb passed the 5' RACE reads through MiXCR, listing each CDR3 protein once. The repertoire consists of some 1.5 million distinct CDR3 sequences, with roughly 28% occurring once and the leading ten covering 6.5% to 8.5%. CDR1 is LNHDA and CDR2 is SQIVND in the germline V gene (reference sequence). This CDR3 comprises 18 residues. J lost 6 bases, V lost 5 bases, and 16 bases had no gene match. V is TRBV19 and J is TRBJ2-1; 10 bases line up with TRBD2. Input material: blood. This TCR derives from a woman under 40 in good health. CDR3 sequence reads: CASSVKGALAGRTNEQFF. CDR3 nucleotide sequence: TGTGCCAGTAGTGTCAAGGGGGCACTAGCGGGACGCACCAATGAGCAGTTCTTC.